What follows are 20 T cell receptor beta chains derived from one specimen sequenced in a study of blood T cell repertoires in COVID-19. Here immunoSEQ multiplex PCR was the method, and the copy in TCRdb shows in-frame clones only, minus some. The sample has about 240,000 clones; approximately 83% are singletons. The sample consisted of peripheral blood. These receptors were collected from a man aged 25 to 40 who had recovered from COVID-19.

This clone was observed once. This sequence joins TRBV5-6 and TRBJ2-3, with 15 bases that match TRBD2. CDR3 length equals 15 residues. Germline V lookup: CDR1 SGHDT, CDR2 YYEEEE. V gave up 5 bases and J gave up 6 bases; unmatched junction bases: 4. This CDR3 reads CASSRGLAGGDTQYF. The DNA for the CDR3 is TGTGCCAGCAGTCGCGGACTAGCGGGGGGGGATACGCAGTATTTT.

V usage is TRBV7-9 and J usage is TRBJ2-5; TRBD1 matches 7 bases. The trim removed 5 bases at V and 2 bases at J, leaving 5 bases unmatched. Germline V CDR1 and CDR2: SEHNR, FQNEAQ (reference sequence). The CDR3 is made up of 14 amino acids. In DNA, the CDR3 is TGTGCCAGCAGCCACTCGACAGGGCAAGAGACCCAGTACTTC. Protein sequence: CASSHSTGQETQYF. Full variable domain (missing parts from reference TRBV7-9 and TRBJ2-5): DTGVSQNPRHKITKRGQNVTFRCDPISEHNRLYWYRQTLGQGPEFLTYFQNEAQLEKSRLLSDRFSAERPKGSFSTLEIQRTEQGDSAMYLCASSHSTGQETQYFGPGTRLLVL.

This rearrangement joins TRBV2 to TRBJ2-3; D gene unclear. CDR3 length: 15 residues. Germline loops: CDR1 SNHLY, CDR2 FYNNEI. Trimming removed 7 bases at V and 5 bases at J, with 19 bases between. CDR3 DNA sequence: TGTGCCAGCACAGTGAATGACCTTCCGGGAGATACGCAGTATTTT. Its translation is CASTVNDLPGDTQYF.

The CDR3 DNA is TGTGCCAGCAGTTCCACCGGGACAGGAAACCACGAGCAGTACTTC. Translated, it gives CASSSTGTGNHEQYF. V gene TRBV6-5 combines with J gene TRBJ2-7; the match to TRBD1 covers 8 bases. This CDR3 contains 15 residues. CDR1 is MNHEY, CDR2 SVGAGI, per germline. J gave up 5 bases and V 4 bases, and 10 bases lay outside the gene matches.

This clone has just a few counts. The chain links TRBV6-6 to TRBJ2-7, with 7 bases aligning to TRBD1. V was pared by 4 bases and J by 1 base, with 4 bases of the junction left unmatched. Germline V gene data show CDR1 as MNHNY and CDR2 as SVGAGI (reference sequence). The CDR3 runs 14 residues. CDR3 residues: CASSSWDRSYEQYF. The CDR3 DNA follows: TGTGCCAGCAGTTCCTGGGACAGATCCTACGAGCAGTACTTC.

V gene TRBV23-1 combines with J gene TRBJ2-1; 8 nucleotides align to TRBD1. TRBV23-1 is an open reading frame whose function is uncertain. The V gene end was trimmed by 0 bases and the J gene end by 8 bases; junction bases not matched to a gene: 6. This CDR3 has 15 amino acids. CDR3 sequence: CASSQSPLTGDEQFF. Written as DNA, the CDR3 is TGCGCCAGCAGTCAATCCCCCTTGACAGGGGATGAGCAGTTCTTC.

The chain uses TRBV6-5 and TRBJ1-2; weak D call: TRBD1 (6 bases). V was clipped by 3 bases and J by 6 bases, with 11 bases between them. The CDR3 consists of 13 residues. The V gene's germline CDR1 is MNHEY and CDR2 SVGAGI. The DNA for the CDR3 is TGTGCCAGCAGTTATACAGGGACGGATGGCTACACCTTC. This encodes CASSYTGTDGYTF.

CDR3 residues: CASSRGGQGMTDTQYF. In DNA form, the CDR3 reads TGTGCCAGCAGTCGCGGGGGACAGGGAATGACAGATACGCAGTATTTT. The V and J genes are TRBV27 and TRBJ2-3; 9 bases agree with TRBD1. The J segment lost 3 bases and the V segment lost 5 bases, leaving 9 bases of the junction unmatched. Germline V gives CDR1 MNHEY, CDR2 SMNVEV (reference sequence). CDR3 length: 16 residues.

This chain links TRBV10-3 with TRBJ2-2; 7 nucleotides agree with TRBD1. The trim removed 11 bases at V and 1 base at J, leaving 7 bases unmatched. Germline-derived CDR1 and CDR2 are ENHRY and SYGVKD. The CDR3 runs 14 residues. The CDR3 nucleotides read TGTGCCTCAGAGGGGACAGTGAACACCGGGGAGCTGTTTTTT. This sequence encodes CASEGTVNTGELFF.

Written as DNA, the CDR3 is TGCAGTGCCGCTCGGACAGAAGCTTTCTTT. Its protein product is CSAARTEAFF. V and J are TRBV20-1 and TRBJ1-1; tentative D call: TRBD1 (5 bases). CDR1 DFQATT and CDR2 SNEGSKA come from the germline V gene (reference sequence). The CDR3 has 10 residues. The V end lost 6 bases, the J end lost 8 bases, and 10 bases lay between the germline ends.

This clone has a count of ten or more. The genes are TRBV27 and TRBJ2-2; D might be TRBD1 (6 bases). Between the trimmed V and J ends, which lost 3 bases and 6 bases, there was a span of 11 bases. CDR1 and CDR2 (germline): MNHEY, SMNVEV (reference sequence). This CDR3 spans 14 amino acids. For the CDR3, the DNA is TGTGCCAGCAGTTTTCGGCAGGGGTCCGGGGAGCTGTTTTTT. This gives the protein CASSFRQGSGELFF.

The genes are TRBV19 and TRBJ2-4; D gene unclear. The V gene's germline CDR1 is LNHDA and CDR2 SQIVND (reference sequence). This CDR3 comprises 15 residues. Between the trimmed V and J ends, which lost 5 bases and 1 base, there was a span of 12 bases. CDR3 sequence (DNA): TGTGCCAGTAGTCCCCGAAATGAGGCCAAAAACATTCAGTACTTC. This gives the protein CASSPRNEAKNIQYF.

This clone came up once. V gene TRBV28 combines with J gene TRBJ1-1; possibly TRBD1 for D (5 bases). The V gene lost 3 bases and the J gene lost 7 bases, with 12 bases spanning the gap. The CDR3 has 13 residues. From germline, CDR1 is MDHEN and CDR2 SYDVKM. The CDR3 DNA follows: TGTGCCAGCAGTTTTCTTGGGGGAGGTGAAGCTTTCTTT. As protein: CASSFLGGGEAFF.

CDR3 in DNA: TGCGCCAGCAGCCAGCCAAGCGGGTTGGGAGTCAACACTGAAGCTTTCTTT. As protein: CASSQPSGLGVNTEAFF. The gene calls are TRBV4-1 and TRBJ1-1; D is undetermined. This CDR3 spans 17 amino acids. The germline gives CDR1 MGHRA, CDR2 YSYEKL. V shed 3 bases and J shed 2 bases, with 19 bases lying between them.

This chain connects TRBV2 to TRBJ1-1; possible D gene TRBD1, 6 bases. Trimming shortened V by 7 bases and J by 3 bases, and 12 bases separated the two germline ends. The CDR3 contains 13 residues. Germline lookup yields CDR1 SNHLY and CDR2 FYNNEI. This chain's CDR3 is CASINTGYTEAFF. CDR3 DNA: TGTGCCAGCATTAATACAGGGTACACTGAAGCTTTCTTT.

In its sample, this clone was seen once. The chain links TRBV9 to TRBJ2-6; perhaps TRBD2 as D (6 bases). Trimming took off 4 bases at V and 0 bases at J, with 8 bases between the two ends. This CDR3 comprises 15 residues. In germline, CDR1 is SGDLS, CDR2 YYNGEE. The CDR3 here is CASSPGDSGANVLTF. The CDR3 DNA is TGTGCCAGCAGCCCGGGGGACTCTGGGGCCAACGTCCTGACTTTC.

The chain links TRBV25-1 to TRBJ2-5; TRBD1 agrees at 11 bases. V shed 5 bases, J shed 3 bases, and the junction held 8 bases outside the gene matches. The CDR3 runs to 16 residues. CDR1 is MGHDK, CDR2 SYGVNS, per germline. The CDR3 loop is CASSSGTGGEEETQYF. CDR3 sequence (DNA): TGTGCCAGCAGTTCCGGGACAGGGGGGGAGGAAGAGACCCAGTACTTC.

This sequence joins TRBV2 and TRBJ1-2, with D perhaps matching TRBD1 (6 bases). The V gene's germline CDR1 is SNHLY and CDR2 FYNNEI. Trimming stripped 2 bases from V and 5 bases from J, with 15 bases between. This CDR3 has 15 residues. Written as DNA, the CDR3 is TGTGCCAGCAGTGAATTACTAACAGGGTATTATGGCTACACCTTC. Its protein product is CASSELLTGYYGYTF.

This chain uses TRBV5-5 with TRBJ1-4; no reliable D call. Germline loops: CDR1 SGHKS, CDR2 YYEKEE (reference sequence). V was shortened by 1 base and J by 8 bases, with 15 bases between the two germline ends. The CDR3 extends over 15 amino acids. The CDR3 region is CASSLLGGGMEKLFF. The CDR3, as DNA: TGTGCCAGCAGCTTGTTGGGAGGTGGGATGGAAAAACTGTTTTTT.

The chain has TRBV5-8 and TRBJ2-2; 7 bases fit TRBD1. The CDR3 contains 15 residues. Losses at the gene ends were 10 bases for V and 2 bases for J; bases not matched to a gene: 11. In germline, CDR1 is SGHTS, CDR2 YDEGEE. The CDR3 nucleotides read TGTGCCCCCAAAGGGGGCAGTCTCAACACCGGGGAGCTGTTTTTT. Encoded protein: CAPKGGSLNTGELFF.